This T cell receptor (beta chain) came from a study of neurological immune-mediated disorders. The CDR3 contains 15 residues. V shed 5 bases and J shed 1 base, with 15 bases lying between them. Germline CDR1 and CDR2: MNHNS and SASEGT. 5'RACE with 10-nucleotide random UMIs generated the cDNA. Using its own MiXCR run on the 5' RACE reads, TCRdb lists one record per CDR3 protein. This table holds roughly 49,000 distinct CDR3 sequences, less than 15% found once. Findings and limits, study-wide: Across subjects, no CDR3 amino acid sequence appeared in expanded clones of more than one subject, a finding that suggested private repertoires in all groups.

Regarding this clonotype: Its antigen is currently unknown.

Time point: longitudinal time-point 2. V is TRBV6-1 and J is TRBJ2-7; perhaps TRBD1 as D (5 bases). The sequenced material came from PBMCs. This receptor was taken from a male donor with HTLV-1-associated myelopathy (HAM/TSP). This chain's CDR3 is CASSPTTVYSYEQYF. The CDR3 DNA sequence: TGTGCCAGCAGTCCCACGACAGTCTATTCCTACGAGCAGTACTTC.